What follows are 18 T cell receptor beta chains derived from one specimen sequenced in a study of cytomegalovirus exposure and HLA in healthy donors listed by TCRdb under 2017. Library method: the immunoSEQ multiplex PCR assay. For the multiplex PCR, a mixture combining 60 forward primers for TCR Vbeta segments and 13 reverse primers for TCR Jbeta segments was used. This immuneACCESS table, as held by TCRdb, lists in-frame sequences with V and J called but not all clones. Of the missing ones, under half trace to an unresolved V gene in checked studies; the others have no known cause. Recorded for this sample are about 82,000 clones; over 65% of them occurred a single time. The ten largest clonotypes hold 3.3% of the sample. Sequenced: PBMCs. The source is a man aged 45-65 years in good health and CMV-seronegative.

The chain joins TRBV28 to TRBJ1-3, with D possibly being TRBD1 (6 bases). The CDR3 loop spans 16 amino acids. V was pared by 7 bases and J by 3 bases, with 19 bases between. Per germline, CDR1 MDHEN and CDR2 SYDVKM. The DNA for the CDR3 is TGTGCCAGCACCCCTGGGGGCAGGGAAGGTGGAAACACCATATATTTT. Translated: CASTPGGREGGNTIYF.

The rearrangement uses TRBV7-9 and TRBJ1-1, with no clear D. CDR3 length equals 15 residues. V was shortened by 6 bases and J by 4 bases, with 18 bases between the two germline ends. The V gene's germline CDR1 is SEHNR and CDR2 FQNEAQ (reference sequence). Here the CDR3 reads CASRYREGGGTEAFF. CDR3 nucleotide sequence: TGTGCCAGCAGATATAGGGAGGGCGGTGGCACTGAAGCTTTCTTT.

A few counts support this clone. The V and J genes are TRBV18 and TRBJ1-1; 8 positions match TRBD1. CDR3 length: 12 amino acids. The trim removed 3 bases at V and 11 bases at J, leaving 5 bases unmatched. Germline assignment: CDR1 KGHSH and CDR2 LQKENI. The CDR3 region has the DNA TGTGCCAGCTCACCCGGACAGGGTGGGGCTTTCTTT. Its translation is CASSPGQGGAFF.

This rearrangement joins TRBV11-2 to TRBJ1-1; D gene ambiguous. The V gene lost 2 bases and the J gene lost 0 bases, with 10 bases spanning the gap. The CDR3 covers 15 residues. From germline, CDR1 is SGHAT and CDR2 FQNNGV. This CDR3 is CASSLSEGMNTEAFF. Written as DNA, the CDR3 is TGTGCCAGCAGCTTATCCGAGGGTATGAACACTGAAGCTTTCTTT.

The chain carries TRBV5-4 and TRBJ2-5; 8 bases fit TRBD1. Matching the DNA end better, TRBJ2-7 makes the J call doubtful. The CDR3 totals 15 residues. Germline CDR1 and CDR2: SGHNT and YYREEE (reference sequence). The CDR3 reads CASGLGQGASYEQYF. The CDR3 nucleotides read TGTGCCAGCGGATTAGGACAGGGTGCCTCCTACGAGCAGTACTTC.

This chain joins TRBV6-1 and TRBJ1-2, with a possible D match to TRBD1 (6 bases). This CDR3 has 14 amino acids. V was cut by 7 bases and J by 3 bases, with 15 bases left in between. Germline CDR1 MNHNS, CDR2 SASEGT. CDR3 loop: CASTGQFVYYGYTF. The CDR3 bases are TGTGCCAGCACCGGACAGTTCGTCTACTATGGCTACACCTTC.

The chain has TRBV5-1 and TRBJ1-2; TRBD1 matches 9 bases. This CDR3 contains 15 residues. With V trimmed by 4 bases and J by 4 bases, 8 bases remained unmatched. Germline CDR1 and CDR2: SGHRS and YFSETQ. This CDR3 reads CASSATGQGFYGYTF. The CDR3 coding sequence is TGCGCCAGCAGCGCGACAGGACAGGGGTTCTATGGCTACACCTTC.

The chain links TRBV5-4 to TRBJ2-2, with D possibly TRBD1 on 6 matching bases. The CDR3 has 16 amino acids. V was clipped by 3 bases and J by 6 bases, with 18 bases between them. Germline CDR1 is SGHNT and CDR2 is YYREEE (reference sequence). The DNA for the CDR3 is TGTGCCAGCAGCTCCCCCGGGTTGAGGGGGTCCGGGGAGCTGTTTTTT. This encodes CASSSPGLRGSGELFF. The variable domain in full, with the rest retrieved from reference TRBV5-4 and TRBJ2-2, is ETGVTQSPTHLIKTRGQQVTLRCSSQSGHNTVSWYQQALGQGPQFIFQYYREEENGRGNFPPRFSGLQFPNYSSELNVNALELDDSALYLCASSSPGLRGSGELFFGEGSRLTVL.

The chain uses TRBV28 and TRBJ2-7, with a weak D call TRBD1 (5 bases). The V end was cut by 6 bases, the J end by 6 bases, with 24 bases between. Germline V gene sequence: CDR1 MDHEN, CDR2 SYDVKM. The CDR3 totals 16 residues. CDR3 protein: CASRFTSGKGMSEQYF. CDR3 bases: TGTGCCAGCAGGTTTACCTCGGGTAAGGGGATGAGCGAGCAGTACTTC.

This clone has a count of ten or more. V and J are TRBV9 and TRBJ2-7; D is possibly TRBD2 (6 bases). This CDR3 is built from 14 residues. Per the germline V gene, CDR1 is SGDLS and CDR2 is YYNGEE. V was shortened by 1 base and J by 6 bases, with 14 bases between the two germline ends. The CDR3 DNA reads TGTGCCAGCAGCGTAAATCCGGGGGACTCCGAGCAGTACTTC. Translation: CASSVNPGDSEQYF.

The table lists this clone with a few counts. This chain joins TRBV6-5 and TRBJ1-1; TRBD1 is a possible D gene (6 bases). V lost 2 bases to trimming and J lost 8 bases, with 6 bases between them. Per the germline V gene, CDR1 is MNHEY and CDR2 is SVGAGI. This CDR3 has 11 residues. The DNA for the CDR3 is TGTGCCAGCAGTTACGACAGGGAAGCTTTCTTT. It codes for CASSYDREAFF.

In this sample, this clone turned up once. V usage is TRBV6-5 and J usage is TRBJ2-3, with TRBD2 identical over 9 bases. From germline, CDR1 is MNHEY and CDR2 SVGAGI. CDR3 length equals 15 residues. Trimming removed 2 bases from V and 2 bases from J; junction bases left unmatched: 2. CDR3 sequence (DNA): TGTGCCAGCAGTTACGGACTAGCGACCACAGATACGCAGTATTTT. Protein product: CASSYGLATTDTQYF.

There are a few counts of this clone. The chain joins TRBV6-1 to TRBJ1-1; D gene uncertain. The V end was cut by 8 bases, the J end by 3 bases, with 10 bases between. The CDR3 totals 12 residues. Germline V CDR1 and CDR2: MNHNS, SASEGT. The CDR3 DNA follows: TGTGCCAGCGAAGAGTTGTACACTGAAGCTTTCTTT. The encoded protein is CASEELYTEAFF.

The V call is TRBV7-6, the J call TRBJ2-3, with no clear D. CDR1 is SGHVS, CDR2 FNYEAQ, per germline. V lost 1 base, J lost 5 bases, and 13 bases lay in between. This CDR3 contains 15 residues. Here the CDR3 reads CASSLDRLGGDTQYF. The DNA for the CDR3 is TGTGCCAGCAGCTTAGATCGGCTAGGCGGAGATACGCAGTATTTT.

The CDR3 sequence: CASSSSIKNTGELFF. The DNA of the CDR3 is TGTGCCAGCAGTTCCTCTATTAAGAACACCGGGGAGCTGTTTTTT. The chain combines TRBV6-5 with TRBJ2-2, with D unclear. CDR3 size: 15 residues. V was pared by 4 bases and J by 1 base, with 10 bases between. Germline CDR1 and CDR2: MNHEY and SVGAGI.

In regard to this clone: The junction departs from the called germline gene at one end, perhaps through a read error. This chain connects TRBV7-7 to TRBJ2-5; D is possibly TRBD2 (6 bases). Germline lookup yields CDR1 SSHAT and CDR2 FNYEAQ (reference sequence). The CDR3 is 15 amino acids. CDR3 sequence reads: CASSLGNGGQETQYF. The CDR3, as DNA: TGTGCTAGCAGCCTAGGGAATGGGGGGCAAGAGACCCAGTACTTC.

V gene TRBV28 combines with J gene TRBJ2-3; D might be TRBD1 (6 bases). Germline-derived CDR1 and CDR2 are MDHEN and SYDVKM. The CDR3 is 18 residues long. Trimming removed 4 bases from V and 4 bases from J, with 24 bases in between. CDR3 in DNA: TGTGCCAGCAGTTCCAGCGGTGGTTTGGGGGCGATCTCAGATACGCAGTATTTT. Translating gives CASSSSGGLGAISDTQYF.

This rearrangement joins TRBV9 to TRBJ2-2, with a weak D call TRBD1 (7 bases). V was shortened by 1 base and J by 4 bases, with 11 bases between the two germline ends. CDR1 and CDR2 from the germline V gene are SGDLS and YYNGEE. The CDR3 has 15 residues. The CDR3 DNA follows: TGTGCCAGCAGCGTACCCCAGGGGGGCACCGGGGAGCTGTTTTTT. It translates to CASSVPQGGTGELFF.